This T cell receptor (beta chain) derives from a study of monozygotic twins with inflammatory bowel disease. Overall study findings and caveats: A single strong clonotype or signal linked to IBD was not supported.

Points on this clonotype: Its antigen is unknown.

From germline, CDR1 is SGHRS and CDR2 YFSETQ. This CDR3 is 15 amino acids long. TCRdb reprocessed the 5' RACE reads; each CDR3 protein has one entry and no DNA is given. The table lists roughly 300,000 distinct CDR3 sequences. This chain connects TRBV5-1 to TRBJ1-2; there is no DNA to check the TCRdb D call of TRBD1. Sequencing was done on a sample of blood. The TCR comes from a human donor with ulcerative colitis or Crohn's disease, or a healthy co-twin of an affected twin (not recorded which). The CDR3 region is CASSSRGDLNYGYTF.